This T cell receptor (beta chain) was sequenced for a study of blood T cell repertoires in COVID-19. Original processing notes: Reference gene primer amplification in the assay estimated nucleated cell counts. Produced via immunoSEQ multiplex PCR; TCRdb's table is partial and in-frame only. That table furnishes V, J and clone size, whereas the DNA furnished D and trimming. The sample has approximately 310,000 clones, about nine tenths seen once. Germline V CDR1 and CDR2: KGHDR, SFDVKD. Trimming removed 7 bases from V and 2 bases from J, with 21 bases in between. There are 17 residues in the CDR3. This receptor was taken from a man aged 45 to 65 with active or convalescent COVID-19. The chain is built from TRBV24-1 and TRBJ2-3; D might be TRBD2 (5 bases). Sequenced input: peripheral blood. CDR3 DNA: TGTGCCACCAGCCGAGGACTCCAATCCTCTAACACAGATACGCAGTATTTT. Its protein product is CATSRGLQSSNTDTQYF.